The T cell receptor (beta chain) described here comes from a study of cytomegalovirus exposure and HLA in healthy donors. The study, taken as a whole, reports: Whilst most TCR sequences proved rare, a subset of public TCRs occurred across many donors. Per a prior analysis, the majority of TCR beta V segments were productive roughly 90% or roughly 30% of the time. Sequences of the TCR beta chain were said to predict the HLA-A and HLA-B alleles of most subjects accurately.

The CDR3 runs to 15 residues. Germline V gives CDR1 MNHEY, CDR2 SVGAGI. V dropped 10 bases and J dropped 6; count of bases not matched to a gene: 11. The PCR used 60 Vbeta and 13 Jbeta primers. Repertoires were generated with immunoSEQ multiplex PCR, while TCRdb's copy carries only in-frame clones and drops some. The table lists 220,000 or so clones. About this clone itself: Its antigen is not identified.

This TCR was recovered from a girl under 10 years old in good health and CMV-seropositive. The J gene is TRBJ2-7, the V gene TRBV6-5; TRBD2 matches at 14 bases. The sample consisted of PBMCs. CDR3 nucleotides: TGTGCCACCTTGCCGGGACTAGCGGGAGCATTCGAGCAGTACTTC. Its protein product is CATLPGLAGAFEQYF.